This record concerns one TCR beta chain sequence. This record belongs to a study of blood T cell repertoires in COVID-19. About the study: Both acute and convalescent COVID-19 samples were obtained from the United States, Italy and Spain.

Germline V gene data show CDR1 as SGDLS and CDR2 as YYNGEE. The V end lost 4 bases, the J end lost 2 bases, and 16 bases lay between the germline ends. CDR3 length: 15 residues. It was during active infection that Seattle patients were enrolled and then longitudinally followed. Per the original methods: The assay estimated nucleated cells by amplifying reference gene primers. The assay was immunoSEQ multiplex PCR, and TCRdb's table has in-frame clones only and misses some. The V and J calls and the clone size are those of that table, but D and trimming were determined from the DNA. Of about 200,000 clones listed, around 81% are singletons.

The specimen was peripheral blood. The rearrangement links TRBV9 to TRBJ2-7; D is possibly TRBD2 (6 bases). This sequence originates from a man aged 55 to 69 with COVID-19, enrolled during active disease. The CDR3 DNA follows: TGTGCCAGCAGCCCCGGGAGAGGGGTCGCCTACGAGCAGTACTTC. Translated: CASSPGRGVAYEQYF.